One sample yielded the 32 T cell receptor beta chains listed below, sequenced in a study of response to subunit inactivated influenza vaccine (dated by TCRdb to between 2017 and 2018). Receptor amplification or capture employed RT-PCR. The sequencer was an Illumina HiSeq 2500. TCRdb cleaned the public reads at Q25 with fastp, built clones with MiXCR and kept in-frame beta chains. Rows merge per CDR3 protein into single entries with the most common DNA and genes. Within this sample are a few hundred thousand distinct CDR3 sequences, with just over 20% of them counted one time only. The ten biggest clones cover more than 8.5% of the sample. The source material was PBMCs from blood, sampled about 20 months after vaccination. The source is a man aged 50 to 69 who received an inactivated influenza vaccine. Donor details come from another sample of the same person, matched by shared clones.

This clonotype was seen only a few times. V usage is TRBV29-1 and J usage is TRBJ1-2, with a tentative D call TRBD1 (6 bases). The CDR3 length is 14 residues. Trimming cost V 4 bases and J 7 bases, with 19 bases left between them. CDR1 and CDR2 (germline): SQVTM, ANQGSEA. The CDR3 spells CSVVSGGGPGGYTF. The CDR3 region has the DNA TGCAGCGTTGTTTCGGGGGGCGGTCCTGGTGGCTACACCTTC.

This clonotype was counted between two and nine times. The rearrangement uses TRBV4-3 and TRBJ1-1; D might be TRBD1 (6 bases). Trimming removed 4 bases at V and 2 bases at J, with 14 bases between. The germline V gene encodes CDR1 LGHNA and CDR2 YSLEER. CDR3 length: 15 residues. The CDR3 loop reads CASSLTRTANTEAFF. DNA for the CDR3: TGCGCCAGCAGCCTTACAAGGACAGCCAACACTGAAGCTTTCTTT.

DNA for the CDR3: TGTGCCAGTCGACAGGGGAACTATGGCTACACCTTC. Its translation is CASRQGNYGYTF. The chain employs TRBV6-5 and TRBJ1-2; 8 bases map to TRBD1. Germline CDR1 MNHEY, CDR2 SVGAGI. This CDR3 region has 12 residues. V gave up 9 bases and J gave up 2 bases; unmatched junction bases: 2.

This clonotype was recorded at least ten times. J is TRBJ1-2 and V is TRBV7-2; D gene ambiguous. Germline assignment: CDR1 SGHTA and CDR2 FQGNSA. CDR3 length equals 13 residues. V shed 2 bases and J shed 4 bases, with 8 bases lying between them. The CDR3 DNA is TGTGCCAGCAGCTTATATGGCGGCTATGGCTACACCTTC. The encoded protein is CASSLYGGYGYTF.

This clonotype was seen a handful of times. V is TRBV20-1 and J is TRBJ2-5; TRBD2 agrees at 7 bases. V shed 6 bases, J shed 3 bases, and the junction held 4 bases outside the gene matches. CDR3 length equals 12 residues. Germline lookup yields CDR1 DFQATT and CDR2 SNEGSKA (reference sequence). The chain's CDR3 is CSAPGLKETQYF. The DNA for the CDR3 is TGCAGTGCCCCGGGACTAAAAGAGACCCAGTACTTC.

This clonotype turned up a few times. As DNA, the CDR3 is TGCAGTGCTCCCCCGACAGGACCCCAAGAGACCCAGTACTTC. It codes for CSAPPTGPQETQYF. The J gene is TRBJ2-5, the V gene TRBV20-1, with a possible D match to TRBD1 (6 bases). CDR3 length: 14 residues. V was clipped by 5 bases and J by 1 base, with 14 bases between them. Germline V gene data show CDR1 as DFQATT and CDR2 as SNEGSKA (reference sequence).

In its sample, this clonotype was seen a few times. The chain employs TRBV6-1 and TRBJ1-2; D might be TRBD1 (6 bases). Per germline, CDR1 MNHNS and CDR2 SASEGT. There are 17 residues in the CDR3. V lost 6 bases and J 0 bases, leaving 20 bases between the germline ends. The CDR3 DNA sequence: TGTGCCAGCAGACGAGCGGGGGGCCTTTTATCTAACTATGGCTACACCTTC. Amino acids: CASRRAGGLLSNYGYTF.

This clonotype was found a few times. The genes are TRBV4-2 and TRBJ1-3, with no clear D. CDR1 LGHNA and CDR2 YNFKEQ come from the germline V gene. The CDR3 runs to 15 residues. Trimming pared 4 bases from V and 4 bases from J, leaving 14 bases between. The CDR3 spells CASSPQPGTGNTIYF. CDR3 bases: TGTGCCAGCAGCCCGCAGCCCGGTACAGGAAACACCATATATTTT.

This clonotype came up a few times. The V gene is TRBV14, the J gene TRBJ2-1; D may be TRBD2 (5 bases). Germline V CDR1 and CDR2: SGHDN, FVKESK. The CDR3 contains 15 residues. Trimming took 5 bases from V and 7 from J, leaving 18 bases between them. The DNA of the CDR3 is TGTGCCAGCAGCTATGGCGGCAGTTGGAGGAATGAGCAGTTCTTC. This gives the protein CASSYGGSWRNEQFF.

V usage is TRBV20-1 and J usage is TRBJ2-5, with TRBD2 as a possible D gene (5 bases). V shed 0 bases and J shed 7 bases, with 15 bases lying between them. Germline V lookup: CDR1 DFQATT, CDR2 SNEGSKA (reference sequence). The CDR3 has 14 residues. CDR3 bases: TGCAGTGCTAGAGATGAGAGGGTCCGAGGGACCCAGTACTTC. Residues: CSARDERVRGTQYF.

The chain employs TRBV19 and TRBJ2-1, with D possibly TRBD1 on 6 matching bases. Germline CDR1 reads LNHDA; CDR2 reads SQIVND (reference sequence). The V gene lost 3 bases and the J gene lost 5 bases, with 17 bases spanning the gap. The CDR3 totals 16 residues. CDR3 DNA: TGTGCCAGTAGTATTCATCATCCGGGACAAGACAATGAGCAGTTCTTC. Protein sequence: CASSIHHPGQDNEQFF. Supplemented by reference TRBV19 and TRBJ2-1, the full variable domain reads DGGITQSPKYLFRKEGQNVTLSCEQNLNHDAMYWYRQDPGQGLRLIYYSQIVNDFQKGDIAEGYSVSREKKESFPLTVTSAQKNPTAFYLCASSIHHPGQDNEQFFGPGTRLTVL.

This clonotype was seen a handful of times. V usage is TRBV28 and J usage is TRBJ1-1; no clear D. Germline V gene lookup returns CDR1 MDHEN and CDR2 SYDVKM. The CDR3 runs to 15 residues. Between the trimmed V and J ends, which lost 7 bases and 0 bases, there was a span of 15 bases. CDR3 DNA: TGTGCCAGCACCCCTTCAGTAATCATGAACACTGAAGCTTTCTTT. Its translation is CASTPSVIMNTEAFF.

This sequence joins TRBV7-2 and TRBJ2-1, with 14 bases fitting TRBD2. This CDR3 is 16 amino acids long. Germline V gives CDR1 SGHTA, CDR2 FQGNSA. J was trimmed by 9 bases and V by 4 bases; bases with no gene match: 8. The CDR3: CASSSPGLAGVGEQFF. The DNA of the CDR3 is TGTGCCAGCAGCTCTCCGGGACTAGCGGGAGTCGGTGAGCAGTTCTTC.

This clonotype was recorded at least ten times. The V call is TRBV2, the J call TRBJ1-2; 9 nucleotides match TRBD1. Germline-derived CDR1 and CDR2 are SNHLY and FYNNEI. The CDR3 is 13 residues long. The V and J ends lost 5 bases and 6 bases, in that order; junction bases with no gene match: 4. The CDR3 bases are TGTGCCAGCAGTTATCGGACAGGGGATGGCTACACCTTC. Protein product: CASSYRTGDGYTF.

The V gene is TRBV6-1, the J gene TRBJ2-1; 10 bases map to TRBD2. CDR1 MNHNS and CDR2 SASEGT come from the germline V gene. V was clipped by 6 bases and J by 6 bases; unmatched bases: 8. The CDR3 is made up of 15 amino acids. The CDR3: CASSLLAGERNEQFF. The CDR3 coding sequence is TGTGCCAGCAGCCTTCTAGCGGGAGAGCGCAATGAGCAGTTCTTC.

This clonotype was seen at least ten times. The chain carries TRBV15 and TRBJ1-4; D is uncertain. There are 15 residues in the CDR3. V was trimmed by 0 bases and J by 1 base, leaving 6 bases between them. Germline CDR1 is LNHNV and CDR2 is YYDKDF (reference sequence). The CDR3 coding sequence is TGTGCCACCAGCAGAGATGCGGTAACTAATGAAAAACTGTTTTTT. Translation gives CATSRDAVTNEKLFF. Supplemented by reference TRBV15 and TRBJ1-4, the full variable domain reads DAMVIQNPRYQVTQFGKPVTLSCSQTLNHNVMYWYQQKSSQAPKLLFHYYDKDFNNEADTPDNFQSRRPNTSFCFLDIRSPGLGDTAMYLCATSRDAVTNEKLFFGSGTQLSVL.

This clonotype occurred a few times. CDR3 in DNA: TGCAGCGTTGAAGGTTTCGGCACTGAAGCTTTCTTT. This sequence encodes CSVEGFGTEAFF. The chain couples TRBV29-1 to TRBJ1-1; D is unclear. The CDR3 is made up of 12 amino acids. CDR1 is SQVTM and CDR2 is ANQGSEA in the germline V gene. V lost 1 base and J 4 bases, leaving 7 bases between the germline ends.

This clonotype has just a few counts. The chain carries TRBV12-3 or TRBV12-4 and TRBJ1-5; 8 bases fit TRBD1. The CDR3 has 16 amino acids. Trimming removed 6 bases from V and 2 bases from J; junction bases left unmatched: 9. CDR3 in amino acids: CASSPYGQGGNQPQHF. CDR3 nucleotides: TGTGCCAGCAGCCCGTATGGACAGGGAGGCAATCAGCCCCAGCATTTT.

CDR3 region: CASTKTLHSNQPQHF. The DNA of the CDR3 is TGTGCCAGTACTAAGACACTTCATAGCAATCAGCCCCAGCATTTT. J is TRBJ1-5 and V is TRBV19; D is ambiguous. This CDR3 contains 15 residues. Trimming cost V 7 bases and J 0 bases, with 13 bases left between them. Germline lookup yields CDR1 LNHDA and CDR2 SQIVND (reference sequence).

J is TRBJ1-6 and V is TRBV7-9; D not resolved. The length of the CDR3 is 13 residues. Germline lookup yields CDR1 SEHNR and CDR2 FQNEAQ (reference sequence). Trimming shortened V by 3 bases and J by 8 bases, and 8 bases separated the two germline ends. CDR3 nucleotides: TGTGCCAGCAGCTTCCCCGGCGATTCACCCCTCCACTTT. The encoded protein is CASSFPGDSPLHF.

Turning to this clonotype: One end of the junction fails to match germline, which may point to a read error. J is TRBJ1-6 and V is TRBV10-2; 8 positions match TRBD1. Germline V lookup: CDR1 WSHSY, CDR2 SAAADI. The CDR3 length is 14 residues. CDR3 nucleotides: TGCGCCAGCAGCGATACAGGGGGAAATTCACCCTTCCACTTT. Translating it yields CASSDTGGNSPFHF.

The chain has TRBV20-1 and TRBJ1-4; 10 nucleotides agree with TRBD1. V lost 0 bases to trimming and J lost 7 bases; unmatched junction nucleotides: 5. Germline V gene data show CDR1 as DFQATT and CDR2 as SNEGSKA (reference sequence). The CDR3 runs to 15 residues. CDR3 coding DNA: TGCAGTGCTAGAGACCGGACAGGGGGGAGTGAAAAACTGTTTTTT. It translates to CSARDRTGGSEKLFF.

This clonotype has a handful of counts. V and J are TRBV12-3 or TRBV12-4 and TRBJ2-5; 8 nucleotides align to TRBD1. V was clipped by 8 bases and J by 3 bases; unmatched bases: 2. The CDR3 is 12 amino acids. DNA of the CDR3: TGTGCCAGCTCGGACAGGGAAGAGACCCAGTACTTC. It encodes CASSDREETQYF.

This clonotype was seen a handful of times. The rearrangement uses TRBV4-3 and TRBJ2-2; maybe TRBD2 (5 bases). V lost 5 bases and J lost 1, with 8 bases in between. This CDR3 has 14 amino acids. CDR1 is LGHNA and CDR2 is YSLEER in the germline V gene. CDR3 sequence reads: CASSASGNTGELFF. The CDR3 bases are TGCGCCAGCAGCGCCAGCGGGAACACCGGGGAGCTGTTTTTT.

This clonotype appeared a few times. The chain employs TRBV6-5 and TRBJ1-2; D is unresolved. Trimming left V 0 bases short and J 4 bases short, with 12 bases between. This CDR3 spans 15 amino acids. Per the germline V gene, CDR1 is MNHEY and CDR2 is SVGAGI. This CDR3 reads CASSYSRAQPYGYTF. The CDR3 nucleotides are TGTGCCAGCAGTTACTCGAGGGCTCAGCCCTATGGCTACACCTTC.

In this sample, this clonotype turned up many times. In DNA form, the CDR3 reads TGTGCCAGCAGCTTGGGTCGGGACAATCAGCCCCAGCATTTT. It encodes CASSLGRDNQPQHF. The rearrangement joins TRBV7-9 to TRBJ1-5; the D is unclear. This CDR3 spans 14 amino acids. Germline-derived CDR1 and CDR2 are SEHNR and FQNEAQ (reference sequence). V dropped 3 bases and J dropped 3 bases, with 9 bases sitting between them.

This clonotype showed up just a few times. V and J are TRBV29-1 and TRBJ2-4; D is unresolved. Germline V gene sequence: CDR1 SQVTM, CDR2 ANQGSEA. V dropped 7 bases and J dropped 7 bases, with 11 bases sitting between them. The CDR3 runs 11 residues. Here the CDR3 reads CSAELGNIQYF. The CDR3 DNA follows: TGCAGCGCTGAGCTAGGGAACATTCAGTACTTC.

This chain links TRBV20-1 with TRBJ1-5, with 7 bases aligning to TRBD1. The V and J ends lost 6 bases and 0 bases, in that order; junction bases with no gene match: 2. Germline V gene sequence: CDR1 DFQATT, CDR2 SNEGSKA (reference sequence). This CDR3 is built from 13 residues. The CDR3 spells CSAGTDSNQPQHF. CDR3 bases: TGCAGTGCCGGGACAGATAGCAATCAGCCCCAGCATTTT.

There are many counts of this clonotype. This rearrangement joins TRBV28 to TRBJ1-2, with TRBD1 identical over 7 bases. Germline loops: CDR1 MDHEN, CDR2 SYDVKM. V was pared by 5 bases and J by 9 bases, with 18 bases of the junction left unmatched. CDR3 length: 16 residues. The CDR3 loop is CASSTDRESFLSSYTF. The CDR3 nucleotides are TGTGCCAGCAGTACCGACAGGGAGTCCTTTCTATCCAGCTACACCTTC.

This clonotype was observed a handful of times. This sequence joins TRBV12-3 or TRBV12-4 and TRBJ1-6; 7 bases line up with TRBD1. This CDR3 has 14 residues. V shed 7 bases, J shed 7 bases, and the junction held 7 bases outside the gene matches. The DNA of the CDR3 is TGTGCCAGCAACTCCGGGACAGCCAATTCACCCCTCCACTTT. As protein: CASNSGTANSPLHF.

J is TRBJ1-4 and V is TRBV4-3; tentative D call: TRBD1 (6 bases). V was cut by 1 base and J by 0 bases, with 6 bases left in between. This CDR3 region has 15 residues. CDR1 and CDR2 from the germline V gene are LGHNA and YSLEER. CDR3 sequence reads: CASSQGTATNEKLFF. CDR3 DNA: TGCGCCAGCAGCCAAGGGACAGCAACTAATGAAAAACTGTTTTTT.

This clonotype appeared a few times. The rearrangement uses TRBV6-1 and TRBJ1-5, with D possibly matching TRBD1 (5 bases). CDR3 length equals 13 residues. The V gene's germline CDR1 is MNHNS and CDR2 SASEGT. V was shortened by 11 bases and J by 6 bases, with 17 bases between the two germline ends. The chain's CDR3 is CAAGREGGQPQHF. Here the CDR3 DNA reads TGTGCCGCAGGCAGGGAAGGCGGTCAGCCCCAGCATTTT.